Listed below are T cell receptor beta chains from one sample, sequenced in a study of radiation and T cells in renal cell carcinoma. Sequencing used immunoSEQ multiplex PCR; TCRdb keeps in-frame clones, though not all of them. The profile shows 120,000 to 150,000 clones, 86% of them singletons. This specimen consisted of blood, obtained from a patient whose treatment included radiotherapy and nephrectomy. The receptors come from a woman aged 50 to 60 with renal cell carcinoma. Both conserved end residues are part of each CDR3. Fields, in order: clone size, V gene, D gene, J gene, CDR3 protein, CDR3 DNA. D genes are given only for firm matches. Some rows have no size entry. The others give once, few or many, or a class for an expanded clone.

clone size: -; V gene: TRBV5-4; D gene: TRBD2; J gene: TRBJ2-7; CDR3 protein: CASSLRLAGEYEQYF; CDR3 DNA: TGTGCCAGCAGTTTGCGACTAGCGGGGGAATACGAGCAGTACTTC
clone size: -; V gene: TRBV10-3; D gene: -; J gene: TRBJ2-7; CDR3 protein: CAISESGRAMGEQYF; CDR3 DNA: TGTGCCATCAGTGAGTCGGGACGGGCCATGGGGGAGCAGTACTTC
clone size: -; V gene: TRBV28; D gene: -; J gene: TRBJ2-7; CDR3 protein: CASRGVPYEQYF; CDR3 DNA: TGTGCCAGCAGGGGTGTACCCTACGAGCAGTACTTC
clone size: -; V gene: TRBV9; D gene: TRBD1; J gene: TRBJ2-7; CDR3 protein: CASSQGQGDPSYEQYF; CDR3 DNA: TGTGCCAGCAGCCAGGGACAGGGGGACCCCTCCTACGAGCAGTACTTC
clone size: -; V gene: TRBV19; D gene: -; J gene: TRBJ2-7; CDR3 protein: CASSISGQTFEQYF; CDR3 DNA: TGTGCCAGTAGTATCTCGGGACAAACATTCGAGCAGTACTTC
clone size: few; V gene: TRBV7-2; D gene: -; J gene: TRBJ2-7; CDR3 protein: CASSLATQTYYEQYF; CDR3 DNA: TGTGCCAGCAGCTTAGCTACCCAGACCTACTACGAGCAGTACTTC
clone size: once; V gene: TRBV5-5; D gene: -; J gene: TRBJ1-2; CDR3 protein: CASSFRGGYGYTF; CDR3 DNA: TGTGCCAGCAGCTTCAGGGGAGGCTATGGCTACACCTTC
clone size: once; V gene: TRBV30; D gene: -; J gene: TRBJ2-5; CDR3 protein: CAWSVVYHGYQETQYF; CDR3 DNA: TGTGCCTGGAGTGTTGTTTATCACGGGTACCAAGAGACCCAGTACTTC
clone size: -; V gene: TRBV29-1; D gene: -; J gene: TRBJ1-2; CDR3 protein: CSVVGRAQIGYTF; CDR3 DNA: TGCAGCGTTGTGGGCCGGGCCCAGATTGGCTACACCTTC
clone size: -; V gene: TRBV5-5; D gene: -; J gene: TRBJ2-7; CDR3 protein: CASSEDWRDAGEQYF; CDR3 DNA: TGTGCCAGCAGCGAAGATTGGAGGGACGCCGGCGAGCAGTACTTC
clone size: -; V gene: TRBV7-2; D gene: -; J gene: TRBJ1-5; CDR3 protein: CASSLDGNQPQHF; CDR3 DNA: TGTGCCAGCAGCTTAGATGGCAATCAGCCCCAGCATTTT
clone size: -; V gene: TRBV5-1; D gene: -; J gene: TRBJ2-7; CDR3 protein: CASAEGPVGEQYF; CDR3 DNA: TGCGCCAGCGCGGAGGGGCCCGTGGGCGAGCAGTACTTC
clone size: -; V gene: TRBV6-4; D gene: -; J gene: TRBJ2-1; CDR3 protein: CASSEEGFLEQFF; CDR3 DNA: TGTGCCAGCAGTGAGGAGGGTTTTCTTGAGCAGTTCTTC
clone size: few; V gene: TRBV7-2; D gene: TRBD2; J gene: TRBJ2-3; CDR3 protein: CASSLRSPGPSGDTQYF; CDR3 DNA: TGTGCCAGCAGCTTAAGGAGTCCCGGGCCTAGCGGAGATACGCAGTATTTT
clone size: -; V gene: TRBV5-1; D gene: -; J gene: TRBJ2-4; CDR3 protein: CASSPDSGTRYF; CDR3 DNA: TGCGCCAGCAGCCCAGATTCCGGGACTCGGTACTTC
clone size: -; V gene: TRBV19; D gene: TRBD1; J gene: TRBJ1-6; CDR3 protein: CASSIDRRGDSPLHF; CDR3 DNA: TGTGCCAGTAGTATAGATCGCAGGGGGGACTCACCCCTCCACTTT
clone size: -; V gene: TRBV4-1; D gene: TRBD2; J gene: TRBJ2-1; CDR3 protein: CASSQGSRLAGEDEQFF; CDR3 DNA: TGCGCCAGCAGCCAGGGTTCGAGACTAGCGGGAGAAGATGAGCAGTTCTTC
clone size: -; V gene: TRBV20-1; D gene: -; J gene: TRBJ1-1; CDR3 protein: CSATGNTEAFF; CDR3 DNA: TGCAGCGCCACGGGGAACACTGAAGCTTTCTTT
clone size: -; V gene: TRBV30; D gene: -; J gene: TRBJ2-7; CDR3 protein: CAWSPTTFVYEQYF; CDR3 DNA: TGTGCCTGGAGCCCCACTACGTTCGTATACGAGCAGTACTTC
clone size: -; V gene: TRBV5-4; D gene: -; J gene: TRBJ1-2; CDR3 protein: CASSREGRGDYGYTF; CDR3 DNA: TGTGCCAGCAGCCGCGAGGGTAGGGGGGACTATGGCTACACCTTC
clone size: -; V gene: TRBV19; D gene: TRBD1; J gene: TRBJ2-5; CDR3 protein: CASSTGTGASGTETQYF; CDR3 DNA: TGTGCCAGTAGCACCGGGACAGGGGCCTCGGGGACGGAGACCCAGTACTTC
clone size: -; V gene: TRBV9; D gene: TRBD2; J gene: TRBJ2-2; CDR3 protein: CASSAWVRGGTGELFF; CDR3 DNA: TGTGCCAGCAGCGCCTGGGTTCGGGGGGGCACCGGGGAGCTGTTTTTT
clone size: once; V gene: TRBV2; D gene: -; J gene: TRBJ1-3; CDR3 protein: CASGPLGNTIYF; CDR3 DNA: TGTGCCAGCGGGCCATTGGGAAACACCATATATTTT
clone size: -; V gene: TRBV5-1; D gene: -; J gene: TRBJ1-4; CDR3 protein: CASSPEGDEKLFF; CDR3 DNA: TGCGCCAGCAGCCCGGAGGGGGATGAAAAACTGTTTTTT
clone size: -; V gene: TRBV27; D gene: -; J gene: TRBJ2-1; CDR3 protein: CASRPLVGLGYNEQFF; CDR3 DNA: TGTGCCAGCAGACCCCTCGTGGGTCTCGGCTACAATGAGCAGTTCTTC
clone size: -; V gene: TRBV6-5; D gene: -; J gene: TRBJ2-5; CDR3 protein: CASSDQGYQYF; CDR3 DNA: TGTGCCAGCAGTGATCAGGGTTACCAGTACTTC
clone size: once; V gene: TRBV19; D gene: TRBD1; J gene: TRBJ1-2; CDR3 protein: CASTSAGGSNYGYTF; CDR3 DNA: TGTGCCAGTACTAGCGCAGGGGGATCTAACTATGGCTACACCTTC
clone size: -; V gene: TRBV27; D gene: -; J gene: TRBJ1-6; CDR3 protein: CASSGYNSPLHF; CDR3 DNA: TGTGCCAGCAGTGGGTATAATTCACCCCTCCACTTT
clone size: -; V gene: TRBV10-3; D gene: -; J gene: TRBJ1-1; CDR3 protein: CAISVGSEAFF; CDR3 DNA: TGTGCCATCAGTGTGGGGAGTGAAGCTTTCTTT
clone size: once; V gene: TRBV2; D gene: -; J gene: TRBJ1-1; CDR3 protein: CASSPPSGGGTEAFF; CDR3 DNA: TGTGCCAGCAGCCCTCCTAGCGGGGGCGGGACTGAAGCTTTCTTT
clone size: -; V gene: TRBV7-2; D gene: TRBD1; J gene: TRBJ1-1; CDR3 protein: CASSRTGDTEAFF; CDR3 DNA: TGTGCCAGCAGCAGGACAGGGGATACTGAAGCTTTCTTT
clone size: -; V gene: TRBV7-2; D gene: -; J gene: TRBJ1-3; CDR3 protein: CASSLEVAGNTIYF; CDR3 DNA: TGTGCCAGCAGCTTAGAGGTCGCTGGAAACACCATATATTTT
clone size: -; V gene: TRBV4-2; D gene: -; J gene: TRBJ1-4; CDR3 protein: CASSQDPGQDNEKLFF; CDR3 DNA: TGTGCCAGCAGCCAAGATCCGGGACAAGATAATGAAAAACTGTTTTTT
clone size: -; V gene: TRBV5-4; D gene: TRBD2; J gene: TRBJ2-3; CDR3 protein: CASSFPPQREYRTDTQYF; CDR3 DNA: TGTGCCAGCAGCTTCCCCCCGCAGCGGGAGTATCGAACAGATACGCAGTATTTT
clone size: few; V gene: TRBV9; D gene: -; J gene: TRBJ1-1; CDR3 protein: CASSVDRFTEAFF; CDR3 DNA: TGTGCCAGCAGCGTAGACAGGTTCACTGAAGCTTTCTTT
clone size: -; V gene: TRBV7-6; D gene: -; J gene: TRBJ1-5; CDR3 protein: CASSLDPGDQPQHF; CDR3 DNA: TGTGCCAGCAGCTTAGATCCGGGGGATCAGCCCCAGCATTTT
clone size: -; V gene: TRBV7-2; D gene: -; J gene: TRBJ1-2; CDR3 protein: CASSLDPANYGYTF; CDR3 DNA: TGTGCCAGCAGCTTAGACCCCGCTAACTATGGCTACACCTTC
clone size: -; V gene: TRBV5-1; D gene: TRBD1; J gene: TRBJ1-6; CDR3 protein: CASSLSPGTGNGNSPLHF; CDR3 DNA: TGCGCCAGCAGCTTAAGTCCCGGGACAGGGAACGGTAATTCACCCCTCCACTTT
clone size: -; V gene: TRBV7-9; D gene: -; J gene: TRBJ1-2; CDR3 protein: CASSLAAHLNPYGYTF; CDR3 DNA: TGTGCCAGCAGCTTAGCGGCCCATCTCAACCCCTATGGCTACACCTTC
clone size: -; V gene: TRBV6-6; D gene: -; J gene: TRBJ2-1; CDR3 protein: CASRDGYNEQFF; CDR3 DNA: TGTGCCAGCCGGGACGGATACAATGAGCAGTTCTTC
clone size: -; V gene: TRBV7-2; D gene: TRBD2; J gene: TRBJ2-7; CDR3 protein: CASSLTSGEYEQYF; CDR3 DNA: TGTGCCAGCAGCTTGACTAGCGGGGAGTACGAGCAGTACTTC
clone size: -; V gene: TRBV11-2; D gene: -; J gene: TRBJ2-2; CDR3 protein: CASSVSTGELFF; CDR3 DNA: TGTGCCAGCAGCGTGAGCACCGGGGAGCTGTTTTTT